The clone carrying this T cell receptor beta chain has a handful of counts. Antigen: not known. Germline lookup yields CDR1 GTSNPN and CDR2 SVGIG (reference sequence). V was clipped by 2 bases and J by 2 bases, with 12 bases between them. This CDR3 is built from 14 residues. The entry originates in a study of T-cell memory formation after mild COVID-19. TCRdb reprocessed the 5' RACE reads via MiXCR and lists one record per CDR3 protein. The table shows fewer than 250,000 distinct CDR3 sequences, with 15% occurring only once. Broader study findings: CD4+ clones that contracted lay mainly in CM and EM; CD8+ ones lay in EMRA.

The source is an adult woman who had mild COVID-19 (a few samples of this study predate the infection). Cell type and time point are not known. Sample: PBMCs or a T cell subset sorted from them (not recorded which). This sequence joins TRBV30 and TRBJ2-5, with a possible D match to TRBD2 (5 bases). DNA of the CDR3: TGTGCCTGGAGTACTTCGGACTTGCAAGAGACCCAGTACTTC. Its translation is CAWSTSDLQETQYF. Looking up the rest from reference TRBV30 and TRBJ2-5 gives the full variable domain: SQTIHQWPATLVQPVGSPLSLECTVEGTSNPNLYWYRQAAGRGLQLLFYSVGIGQISSEVPQNLSASRPQDRQFILSSKKLLLSDSGFYLCAWSTSDLQETQYFGPGTRLLVL.